The T cell receptor (beta chain) under discussion was sequenced for a study of T cells after yellow fever vaccination. Study context: It was SMART-Seq v4 Ultra Low Input that prepared the fractions with low cell numbers. Overall study results and limits: The presence of abundant clonotypes contaminating from the bulk population was possible in FACS-sorted repertoires.

A remark on this clonotype: Its antigen is not known.

The germline V gene encodes CDR1 MNHEY and CDR2 SVGEGT. Trimming took 2 bases from V and 9 from J; bases not matched to a gene: 4. CDR3 size: 15 residues. Each CDR3 protein is one row after TCRdb ran MiXCR on the 5' RACE reads. The sample has under 550,000 distinct CDR3 sequences, around a fifth seen once. The sequence derives from a man aged 18 to 29 who received the YFV17D yellow fever vaccine. The source material was PBMCs, sampled 21 days after the first yellow fever vaccination. The chain uses TRBV6-2 or TRBV6-3 and TRBJ2-3; TRBD2 aligns across 14 bases. The DNA for the CDR3 is TGTGCCAGCAGTTACGGACTAGCGGGGGGTCAGACGCAGTATTTT. This gives the protein CASSYGLAGGQTQYF.